The 5 T cell receptor beta chains given below trace back to one sample, sequenced in a study of CD8 T cells in ankylosing spondylitis. TCRdb used MiXCR to reprocess the 5' RACE reads, holding one entry per CDR3 protein. The table has 6,500 or so distinct CDR3 sequences, approximately 3% seen once. Material: blood, either unsorted or a sorted T cell fraction (not recorded which). The receptors originated from a female donor with ankylosing spondylitis or in good health (not recorded which).

This clonotype was recorded a few times. The chain recombines TRBV9 with TRBJ2-5, with 15 bases aligning to TRBD2. CDR1 and CDR2 from the germline V gene are SGDLS and YYNGEE. The trim removed 7 bases at V and 7 bases at J, leaving 11 bases unmatched. CDR3 length: 16 residues. Here the CDR3 reads CASSGLAGGQPGTQYF. The DNA for the CDR3 is TGTGCCAGCTCGGGACTAGCGGGGGGACAACCGGGGACCCAGTACTTC.

Many counts were recorded for this clonotype. The chain joins TRBV9 to TRBJ1-4; 11 nucleotides align to TRBD1. The CDR3 is made up of 17 amino acids. Germline V gene lookup returns CDR1 SGDLS and CDR2 YYNGEE. With V trimmed by 3 bases and J by 7 bases, 11 bases remained unmatched. The CDR3 DNA follows: TGTGCCAGCAGCGACAACCGGGACAGGGGGATCGGTGAAAAACTGTTTTTT. It translates to CASSDNRDRGIGEKLFF.

This clonotype is classed as medium-sized. This chain connects TRBV9 to TRBJ2-2; 12 bases align to TRBD2. Germline CDR1 SGDLS, CDR2 YYNGEE. V lost 2 bases, J lost 3 bases, and 5 bases stayed unmatched. The CDR3 has 17 residues. CDR3 in DNA: TGTGCCAGCAGCGTGTGGAGGACTAGCGGGGACACCGGGGAGCTGTTTTTT. Amino acid sequence: CASSVWRTSGDTGELFF.

In its sample, this clonotype was seen many times. The J gene is TRBJ2-1, the V gene TRBV9; tentative D call: TRBD2 (5 bases). The V end was cut by 4 bases, the J end by 5 bases, with 19 bases between. CDR1 and CDR2 from the germline V gene are SGDLS and YYNGEE. The CDR3 runs to 16 residues. CDR3 residues: CASSPQSAAGHNEQFF. Written as DNA, the CDR3 is TGTGCCAGCAGCCCCCAAAGCGCGGCGGGTCACAATGAGCAGTTCTTC.

Many counts were recorded for this clonotype. J is TRBJ2-7 and V is TRBV9; 10 bases fit TRBD1. J was trimmed by 5 bases and V by 0 bases; bases with no gene match: 8. Germline CDR1 reads SGDLS; CDR2 reads YYNGEE. The CDR3 runs to 16 residues. This CDR3 is CASSVAPGQGVHEQYF. In DNA, the CDR3 is TGTGCCAGCAGCGTAGCCCCTGGACAGGGGGTACACGAGCAGTACTTC. The entire variable domain, with the rest obtained from reference TRBV9 and TRBJ2-7, is as follows: DSGVTQTPKHLITATGQRVTLRCSPRSGDLSVYWYQQSLDQGLQFLIQYYNGEERAKGNILERFSAQQFPDLHSELNLSSLELGDSALYFCASSVAPGQGVHEQYFGPGTRLTVT.